The clone carrying this T cell receptor (beta chain) was observed many times. What it recognizes is unknown. Time point noted: longitudinal time-point 2. It was from 2 million PBMCs stored at -80 C that the unsorted libraries were obtained. As for the cDNA, it was generated by 5'RACE with 10-nucleotide random UMIs. Per sequencing run, 15-18 subjects together gave over 160 million TCR-beta sequences. MiXCR, applied by TCRdb to the 5' RACE reads, yields one record per CDR3 protein. The sample lists around 90,000 distinct CDR3 sequences; over 10% were seen once. The CDR3 has 18 residues. Per germline, CDR1 MNHEY and CDR2 SVGEGT. The ends lost 7 bases at V and 3 bases at J; junction bases unmatched: 15. The data derive from a study of neurological immune-mediated disorders. General study findings and limits: Sharing of CDR3 amino acid sequences among expanded clones across subjects was absent, suggesting private repertoires in all groups.

The chain links TRBV6-2 or TRBV6-3 to TRBJ1-5; TRBD1 aligns across 10 bases. The specimen was PBMCs. The receptor was isolated from a female donor with HTLV-1-associated myelopathy (HAM/TSP). The CDR3: CASTYDRGHHLVNQPQHF. DNA for the CDR3: TGTGCCAGCACCTACGACAGGGGGCATCACCTAGTCAATCAGCCCCAGCATTTT.